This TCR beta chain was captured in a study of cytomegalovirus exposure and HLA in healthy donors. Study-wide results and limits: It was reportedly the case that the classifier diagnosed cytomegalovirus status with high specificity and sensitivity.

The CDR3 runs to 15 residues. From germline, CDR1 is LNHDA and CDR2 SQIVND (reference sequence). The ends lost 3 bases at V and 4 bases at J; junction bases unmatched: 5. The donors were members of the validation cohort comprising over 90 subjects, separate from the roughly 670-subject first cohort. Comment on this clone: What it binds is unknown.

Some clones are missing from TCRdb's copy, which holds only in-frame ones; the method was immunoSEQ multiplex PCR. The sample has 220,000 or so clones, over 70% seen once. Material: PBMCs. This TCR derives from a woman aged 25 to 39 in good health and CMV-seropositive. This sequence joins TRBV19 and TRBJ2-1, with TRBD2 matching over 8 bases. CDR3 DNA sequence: TGTGCCAGTAGTATGGCTAGCGGGCCGTACAATGAGCAGTTCTTC. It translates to CASSMASGPYNEQFF.